Shown below are 20 T cell receptor beta chains from a single sample sequenced in a study of T cell responses to AZD1222 COVID-19 vaccine. This table comes from immunoSEQ multiplex PCR, and its TCRdb copy is limited to in-frame clones, with some not included. The top ten clones hold more than 1.5% of a sample with approximately 150,000 clones, 92% of them seen once. The specimen was peripheral blood, collected on day 0 of AZD1222 vaccination. These TCRs come from an adult in good health.

The chain employs TRBV29-1 and TRBJ2-7; the D gene is possibly TRBD1 (5 bases). The CDR3 length is 12 residues. From germline, CDR1 is SQVTM and CDR2 ANQGSEA. The germline V and J ends were trimmed by 7 bases and 3 bases, with 13 bases remaining between them. CDR3 nucleotide sequence: TGCAGCGCTACTTCCGACAGCTACGAGCAGTACTTC. Its protein product is CSATSDSYEQYF.

This clone was seen only a few times. The sample holds other DNA sequences that translate to the same CDR3. The chain carries TRBV11-2 and TRBJ2-1; D is undetermined. CDR1 SGHAT and CDR2 FQNNGV come from the germline V gene. V was pared by 2 bases and J by 5 bases, with 4 bases between. This CDR3 spans 12 amino acids. CDR3 residues: CASSLTDNEQFF. CDR3 DNA sequence: TGTGCCAGCAGCTTAACTGACAATGAGCAGTTCTTC.

V is TRBV6-1 and J is TRBJ1-2, with D possibly TRBD1 on 5 matching bases. The CDR3 runs 14 residues. V shed 3 bases and J shed 8 bases, with 16 bases lying between them. Germline CDR1 is MNHNS and CDR2 is SASEGT. In nucleotides, the CDR3 is TGTGCCAGCAGTGATGGGAGGGGAATGAAGGGCTACACCTTC. Protein: CASSDGRGMKGYTF.

The genes are TRBV28 and TRBJ1-4; D gene ambiguous. V was clipped by 10 bases and J by 4 bases, with 19 bases between them. The length of the CDR3 is 15 residues. Germline V gene lookup returns CDR1 MDHEN and CDR2 SYDVKM. The CDR3 bases are TGTGCCACCACCCGAGTAAAAAACCTTAATGAAAAACTGTTTTTT. This gives the protein CATTRVKNLNEKLFF.

The table lists this clone with a count of one. This chain links TRBV5-5 with TRBJ1-1; tentatively, D is TRBD1 (5 bases). The germline V gene encodes CDR1 SGHKS and CDR2 YYEKEE (reference sequence). The CDR3 is 15 residues long. V gave up 0 bases and J gave up 5 bases, with 14 bases separating them. The CDR3, as DNA: TGTGCCAGCAGCTTGGAGATACAGGTTGGGACTGAAGCTTTCTTT. Amino acids: CASSLEIQVGTEAFF.

V gene TRBV7-9 combines with J gene TRBJ2-1; 8 positions match TRBD1. Germline assignment: CDR1 SEHNR and CDR2 FQNEAQ (reference sequence). The length of the CDR3 is 15 residues. The V gene end was trimmed by 2 bases and the J gene end by 10 bases; junction bases not matched to a gene: 10. The CDR3 spells CASSLLRTGTDEQFF. The DNA for the CDR3 is TGTGCCAGCAGCTTACTTCGGACAGGGACAGACGAGCAGTTCTTC.

This chain connects TRBV12-3 or TRBV12-4 to TRBJ2-6; unclear D gene. This CDR3 has 13 residues. The V and J ends lost 5 bases and 4 bases respectively, with 6 bases between them. The CDR3 loop is CASSPTGANVLTF. CDR3 DNA: TGTGCCAGCAGTCCCACCGGGGCCAACGTCCTGACTTTC.

The chain has TRBV4-2 and TRBJ1-5; D unresolved. CDR3 length: 15 residues. V dropped 1 base and J dropped 4 bases, with 11 bases sitting between them. Germline V CDR1 and CDR2: LGHNA, YNFKEQ. CDR3 nucleotide sequence: TGTGCCAGCAGCCAAGGGAAAGCCCTAAATCAGCCCCAGCATTTT. It yields the protein CASSQGKALNQPQHF.

The chain recombines TRBV19 with TRBJ1-2, with 12 positions matching TRBD1. This CDR3 has 16 amino acids. V was pared by 6 bases and J by 2 bases, with 7 bases of the junction left unmatched. Germline CDR1 LNHDA, CDR2 SQIVND (reference sequence). CDR3 sequence: CASRRDGTGGNYGYTF. The CDR3 nucleotides are TGTGCCAGTAGACGTGATGGGACAGGGGGCAACTATGGCTACACCTTC. The complete variable domain, with remaining parts taken from reference TRBV19 and TRBJ1-2, reads DGGITQSPKYLFRKEGQNVTLSCEQNLNHDAMYWYRQDPGQGLRLIYYSQIVNDFQKGDIAEGYSVSREKKESFPLTVTSAQKNPTAFYLCASRRDGTGGNYGYTFGSGTRLTVV.

The genes are TRBV20-1 and TRBJ2-3; D is possibly TRBD1 (6 bases). Germline CDR1 DFQATT, CDR2 SNEGSKA (reference sequence). This CDR3 has 15 amino acids. V was cut by 3 bases and J by 1 base, with 14 bases left in between. For the CDR3, the DNA is TGCAGTGCTAGTGAGGGGGTCACTCGCACAGATACGCAGTATTTT. Translation: CSASEGVTRTDTQYF.

This clone was seen just once. The chain is built from TRBV6-5 and TRBJ1-5, with D perhaps matching TRBD1 (6 bases). Trimming pared 5 bases from V and 4 bases from J, leaving 15 bases between. The CDR3 is made up of 15 amino acids. Per the germline V gene, CDR1 is MNHEY and CDR2 is SVGAGI. The CDR3 nucleotides are TGTGCCAGCAGTATAGGGACATGGGGTAATCAGCCCCAGCATTTT. The encoded protein is CASSIGTWGNQPQHF.

The rearrangement joins TRBV25-1 to TRBJ2-2; D call uncertain. This CDR3 contains 15 residues. Trimming took off 6 bases at V and 0 bases at J, with 11 bases between the two ends. Germline V CDR1 and CDR2: MGHDK, SYGVNS. The CDR3 reads CASSLRSPNTGELFF. As DNA, the CDR3 is TGTGCCAGCAGCTTACGTTCCCCGAACACCGGGGAGCTGTTTTTT. Together with reference TRBV25-1 and TRBJ2-2, the CDR3 gives the full variable domain: EADIYQTPRYLVIGTGKKITLECSQTMGHDKMYWYQQDPGMELHLIHYSYGVNSTEKGDLSSESTVSRIRTEHFPLTLESARPSHTSQYLCASSLRSPNTGELFFGEGSRLTVL.

This chain links TRBV7-3 with TRBJ2-1; D gene ambiguous. CDR1 and CDR2 (germline): SGHTA, FQGTGA. The CDR3 is 14 residues long. Trimming removed 3 bases from V and 7 bases from J, with 13 bases in between. The CDR3 DNA is TGTGCCAGCAGCTTTGATGGGGTAGGGAATGAGCAGTTCTTC. Translating it yields CASSFDGVGNEQFF.

The chain has TRBV6-2 or TRBV6-3 and TRBJ2-1; D gene uncertain. Trimming took off 2 bases at V and 12 bases at J, with 11 bases between the two ends. Germline CDR1 is MNHEY and CDR2 is SVGEGT. The CDR3 length is 12 residues. This chain's CDR3 is CASSYPDYRQFF. As DNA, the CDR3 is TGTGCCAGCAGTTACCCGGATTACAGGCAGTTCTTC.

The gene calls are TRBV2 and TRBJ1-1, with D uncertain. The germline V and J ends were trimmed by 7 bases and 1 base, with 13 bases remaining between them. Germline V CDR1 and CDR2: SNHLY, FYNNEI. The CDR3 is made up of 14 amino acids. CDR3 nucleotide sequence: TGTGCCAGCACTGGTTGGCAAACGAACACTGAAGCTTTCTTT. It translates to CASTGWQTNTEAFF.

This clone was counted between two and nine times. The rearrangement links TRBV6-4 to TRBJ1-2; TRBD1 agrees at 7 bases. The trim removed 2 bases at V and 4 bases at J, leaving 7 bases unmatched. This CDR3 is built from 15 residues. Germline loops: CDR1 MRHNA, CDR2 SNTAGT. CDR3 coding DNA: TGTGCCAGCAGTGACCCCGGACAGGCCCCCTATGGCTACACCTTC. Translated, it gives CASSDPGQAPYGYTF.

This rearrangement joins TRBV27 to TRBJ1-1; D unresolved. Trimming stripped 1 base from V and 3 bases from J, with 9 bases between. The length of the CDR3 is 14 residues. The V gene's germline CDR1 is MNHEY and CDR2 SMNVEV (reference sequence). The CDR3 region is CASSLFLGYTEAFF. The CDR3 coding sequence is TGTGCCAGCAGTTTATTTTTGGGGTACACTGAAGCTTTCTTT.

V is TRBV4-1 and J is TRBJ1-5; D call uncertain. The V gene lost 3 bases and the J gene lost 0 bases, with 12 bases spanning the gap. Germline CDR1 is MGHRA and CDR2 is YSYEKL. The CDR3 runs 16 residues. The CDR3 sequence: CASSHLAGGSNQPQHF. Written as DNA, the CDR3 is TGCGCCAGCAGCCACCTGGCGGGTGGTAGCAATCAGCCCCAGCATTTT.

The chain is built from TRBV2 and TRBJ2-1; unclear D gene. The CDR3 has 14 amino acids. The germline V and J ends were trimmed by 1 base and 5 bases, with 9 bases remaining between them. Germline CDR1 SNHLY, CDR2 FYNNEI. CDR3 residues: CASSEVLRNNEQFF. The CDR3, as DNA: TGTGCCAGCAGTGAAGTGCTGCGGAACAATGAGCAGTTCTTC. The entire variable domain, with the rest obtained from reference TRBV2 and TRBJ2-1, is as follows: EPEVTQTPSHQVTQMGQEVILRCVPISNHLYFYWYRQILGQKVEFLVSFYNNEISEKSEIFDDQFSVERPDGSNFTLKIRSTKLEDSAMYFCASSEVLRNNEQFFGPGTRLTVL.

CDR3 loop: CSVPRTGKSDTQYF. Written as DNA, the CDR3 is TGCAGCGTTCCTCGGACAGGGAAGTCAGATACGCAGTATTTT. This chain uses TRBV29-1 with TRBJ2-3, with TRBD1 matching over 8 bases. V shed 5 bases and J 4 bases; nucleotides not matched to a gene: 8. Germline V gene sequence: CDR1 SQVTM, CDR2 ANQGSEA. The CDR3 spans 14 residues.